One sample yielded the 8 T cell receptor beta chains listed below, sequenced in a study of regulatory T cells in long-lasting Graves disease. Building the TCR beta libraries relied on iRepertoire HTBI primers, and CDR3 regions underwent Arm-PCR. TCRdb analysed the multiplex PCR reads with MiXCR anew, one entry per CDR3 protein. The table records around 250,000 distinct CDR3 sequences, roughly 18% of them present only once. Stated time point: newly diagnosed GD, antithyroid drugs for less than 3 months. The authors made the TCR library using RNA they extracted from PBMCs. The same sample was also studied in work on T cells in Graves' hyperthyroidism and ophthalmopathy.

The input for sequencing was peripheral blood mononuclear cells (PBMCs), taken at new diagnosis, from a patient treated with antithyroid drugs. The receptors were sampled from a woman aged 25 to 39 with Graves disease.

V usage is TRBV20-1 and J usage is TRBJ1-6; TRBD1 matches at 9 bases. Germline V CDR1 and CDR2: DFQATT, SNEGSKA (reference sequence). This CDR3 spans 13 amino acids. The trim removed 5 bases at V and 10 bases at J, leaving 6 bases unmatched. The CDR3 DNA sequence: TGCAGTGCTGCGCGACAGGGGGGATCACCCCTCCACTTT. This translates into CSAARQGGSPLHF.

This clonotype has a count of ten or more. This chain's CDR3 is CASSPRGTSGYNEQFF. CDR3 in DNA: TGTGCCAGCAGCCCCAGAGGGACTAGCGGCTACAATGAGCAGTTCTTC. This sequence joins TRBV3-1 and TRBJ2-1, with 11 bases aligning to TRBD2. J gave up 3 bases and V 4 bases, and 5 bases lay outside the gene matches. CDR1 and CDR2 (germline): LGHDT, YNNKEL (reference sequence). The CDR3 runs 16 residues.

This clonotype was observed at least ten times. This chain connects TRBV7-9 to TRBJ2-5, with a weak D call TRBD1 (5 bases). V lost 3 bases and J 3 bases, leaving 8 bases between the germline ends. Germline V gene lookup returns CDR1 SEHNR and CDR2 FQNEAQ (reference sequence). The CDR3 totals 13 residues. The CDR3 loop is CASSFSREETQYF. The CDR3 DNA reads as TGTGCCAGCAGCTTCTCCAGGGAAGAGACCCAGTACTTC.

This clonotype was detected many times. J is TRBJ1-4 and V is TRBV6-1; tentative D call: TRBD1 (6 bases). V was pared by 3 bases and J by 7 bases, with 6 bases between. The CDR3 is made up of 12 amino acids. Germline V CDR1 and CDR2: MNHNS, SASEGT. The CDR3 region has the DNA TGTGCCAGCAGTGACAGGGGTGAAAAACTGTTTTTT. Encoded protein: CASSDRGEKLFF.

The V and J genes are TRBV4-2 and TRBJ2-2, with a possible D match to TRBD1 (7 bases). CDR1 and CDR2 (germline): LGHNA, YNFKEQ. The ends were cut back, 1 base at V and 6 bases at J, with 15 bases in the middle. CDR3 length equals 16 residues. The CDR3 DNA follows: TGTGCCAGCAGCCAAGTGGGCAGGGGGGCTGCCGGGGAGCTGTTTTTT. Encoded protein: CASSQVGRGAAGELFF.

In this sample, this clonotype turned up a few times. A much larger clone lies one base from this, so it may be a read error. CDR3 loop: CASSSGEGRRGPNQPQHF. For the CDR3, the DNA is TGTGCCAGTTCATCGGGGGAGGGCAGAAGGGGACCCAATCAGCCCCAGCATTTT. The chain employs TRBV19 and TRBJ1-5, with a possible D match to TRBD1 (5 bases). The germline V and J ends were trimmed by 8 bases and 3 bases, with 26 bases remaining between them. The CDR3 runs 18 residues. CDR1 LNHDA and CDR2 SQIVND come from the germline V gene (reference sequence). Supplemented by reference TRBV19 and TRBJ1-5, the full variable domain reads DGGITQSPKYLFRKEGQNVTLSCEQNLNHDAMYWYRQDPGQGLRLIYYSQIVNDFQKGDIAEGYSVSREKKESFPLTVTSAQKNPTAFYLCASSSGEGRRGPNQPQHFGDGTRLSIL.

This clonotype showed up many times. The chain joins TRBV10-2 to TRBJ1-1; D possibly corresponds to TRBD1 (6 bases). Germline CDR1 reads WSHSY; CDR2 reads SAAADI. This CDR3 spans 13 amino acids. V lost 3 bases to trimming and J lost 7 bases, with 12 bases between them. The CDR3 loop is CASSEQTGVEAFF. The CDR3 nucleotides read TGCGCCAGCAGTGAACAGACAGGAGTTGAAGCTTTCTTT.

In its sample, this clonotype was seen many times. This chain uses TRBV10-3 with TRBJ1-6, with D uncertain. Trimming cost V 3 bases and J 0 bases, with 9 bases left between them. The CDR3 spans 16 residues. Germline CDR1 is ENHRY and CDR2 is SYGVKD. The CDR3 DNA is TGTGCCATCAGTGATCAGATGAGCTCCTATAATTCACCCCTCCACTTT. Translating it yields CAISDQMSSYNSPLHF.